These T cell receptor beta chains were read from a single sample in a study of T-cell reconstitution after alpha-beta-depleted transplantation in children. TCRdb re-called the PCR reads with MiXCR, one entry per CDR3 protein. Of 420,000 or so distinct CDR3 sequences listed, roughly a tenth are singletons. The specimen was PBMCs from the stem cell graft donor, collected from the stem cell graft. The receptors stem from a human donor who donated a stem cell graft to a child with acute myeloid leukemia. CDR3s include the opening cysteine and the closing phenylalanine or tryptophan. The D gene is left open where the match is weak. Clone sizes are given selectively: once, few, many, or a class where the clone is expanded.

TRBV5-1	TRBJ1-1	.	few	CASSLVRGGSTEAFF	TGCGCCAGCAGCTTGGTCAGGGGAGGCAGCACTGAAGCTTTCTTT
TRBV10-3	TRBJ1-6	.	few	CAISEGYSNSPLHF	TGTGCCATCAGTGAAGGGTACTCTAATTCACCCCTCCACTTT
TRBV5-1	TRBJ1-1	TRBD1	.	CASSRTGGMWAFF	TGCGCCAGCAGTCGGACAGGGGGAATGTGGGCTTTCTTT
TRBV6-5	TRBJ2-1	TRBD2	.	CASRLAGDFHNEQFF	TGTGCCAGCAGATTAGCGGGAGATTTTCACAATGAGCAGTTCTTC
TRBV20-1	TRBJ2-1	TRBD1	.	CSGSQGAYGEQFF	TGCAGTGGTAGTCAGGGGGCTTATGGTGAGCAGTTCTTC
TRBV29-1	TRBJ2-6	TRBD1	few	CSVTGTGSSGANVLTF	TGCAGCGTTACTGGGACAGGATCCTCTGGGGCCAACGTCCTGACTTTC
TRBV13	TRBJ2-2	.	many	CASSFIPDLELFF	TGTGCCAGCAGCTTCATTCCGGACTTAGAGCTGTTTTTT
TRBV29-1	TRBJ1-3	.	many	CSVEVWASGNTIYF	TGCAGCGTTGAAGTCTGGGCCTCTGGAAACACCATATATTTT
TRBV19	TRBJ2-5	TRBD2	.	CASSIGLAVQETQYF	TGTGCCAGTAGTATAGGGCTAGCGGTGCAAGAGACCCAGTACTTC
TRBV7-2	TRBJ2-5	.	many	CASSLDLVSTLAQYF	TGTGCCAGCAGCTTAGACCTAGTGAGCACTTTAGCCCAGTACTTC
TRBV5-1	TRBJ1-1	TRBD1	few	CASSYSDRVFSATEAFF	TGCGCCAGCAGCTACTCGGACAGGGTGTTTTCGGCCACTGAAGCTTTCTTT
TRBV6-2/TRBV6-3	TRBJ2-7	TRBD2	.	CASSSQREGLYTEQYF	TGTGCCAGCAGTTCCCAGCGGGAGGGCCTTTATACCGAGCAGTACTTC
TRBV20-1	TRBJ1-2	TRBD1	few	CSARGGTVYGYTF	TGCAGTGCTAGAGGGGGGACAGTATATGGCTACACCTTC
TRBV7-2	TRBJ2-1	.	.	CASSFVPLDEQFF	TGTGCCAGCAGCTTTGTCCCGCTGGATGAGCAGTTCTTC
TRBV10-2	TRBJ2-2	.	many	CASEVGTPPGRLFF	TGCGCCAGTGAAGTCGGGACTCCCCCCGGGCGGCTGTTTTTT
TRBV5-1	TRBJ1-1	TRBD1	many	CASSSLQGEEAFF	TGCGCCAGCAGCTCCTTACAGGGGGAGGAAGCTTTCTTT
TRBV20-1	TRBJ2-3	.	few	CSARDFSGGTPTDTQYF	TGCAGTGCTAGAGATTTCTCTGGAGGGACACCCACAGATACGCAGTATTTT
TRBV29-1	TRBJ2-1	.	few	CSVLQGRRGNEQFF	TGCAGCGTTTTACAGGGTAGAAGGGGTAATGAGCAGTTCTTC
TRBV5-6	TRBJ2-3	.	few	CASSFPGLARPVTDTQYF	TGTGCCAGCAGCTTTCCAGGGTTGGCCAGGCCGGTAACAGATACGCAGTATTTT
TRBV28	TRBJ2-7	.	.	CASRGTRSYEQYF	TGTGCCAGCAGGGGTACACGCTCCTACGAGCAGTACTTC
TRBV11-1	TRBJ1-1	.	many	CASSLGSFHTEAFF	TGTGCCAGCAGCTTAGGTTCGTTTCACACTGAAGCTTTCTTT
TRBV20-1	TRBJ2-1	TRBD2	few	CSASLAGGSYNEQFF	TGCAGTGCTAGTCTAGCGGGGGGCTCCTACAATGAGCAGTTCTTC
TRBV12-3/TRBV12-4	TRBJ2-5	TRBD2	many	CASSFGRTSGQETQYF	TGTGCCAGCAGTTTTGGTCGAACTAGCGGTCAAGAGACCCAGTACTTC
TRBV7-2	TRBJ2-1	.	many	CASSLQRDNEQFF	TGTGCCAGCAGCTTACAACGAGACAATGAGCAGTTCTTC
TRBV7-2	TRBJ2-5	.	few	CASSLALSKPGETQYF	TGTGCCAGCAGCTTAGCCCTTTCTAAACCCGGAGAGACCCAGTACTTC
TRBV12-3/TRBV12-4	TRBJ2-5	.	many	CASSLVSASQETQYF	TGTGCCAGCAGTTTAGTTTCAGCCTCGCAAGAGACCCAGTACTTC
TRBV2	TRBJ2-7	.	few	CASSEVSYEQYF	TGTGCCAGCAGTGAAGTATCCTACGAGCAGTACTTC